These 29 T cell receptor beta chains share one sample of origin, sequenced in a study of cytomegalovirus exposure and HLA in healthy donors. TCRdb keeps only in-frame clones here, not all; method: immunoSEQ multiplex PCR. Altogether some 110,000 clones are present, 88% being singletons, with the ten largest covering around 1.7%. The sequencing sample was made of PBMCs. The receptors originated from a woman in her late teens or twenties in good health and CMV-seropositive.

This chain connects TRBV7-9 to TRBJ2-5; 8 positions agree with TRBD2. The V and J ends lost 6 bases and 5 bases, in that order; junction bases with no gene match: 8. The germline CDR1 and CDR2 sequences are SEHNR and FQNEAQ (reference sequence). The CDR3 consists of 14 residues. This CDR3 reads CASSSGTSGETQYF. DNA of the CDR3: TGTGCCAGCAGTTCCGGGACTAGTGGCGAGACCCAGTACTTC.

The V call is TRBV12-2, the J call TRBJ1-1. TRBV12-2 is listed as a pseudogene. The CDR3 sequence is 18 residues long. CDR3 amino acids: CASRLRRPGGPMNTEAFF. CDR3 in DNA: TGTGCAAGTCGCTTACGTAGGCCCGGCGGCCCAATGAACACTGAAGCTTTCTTT.

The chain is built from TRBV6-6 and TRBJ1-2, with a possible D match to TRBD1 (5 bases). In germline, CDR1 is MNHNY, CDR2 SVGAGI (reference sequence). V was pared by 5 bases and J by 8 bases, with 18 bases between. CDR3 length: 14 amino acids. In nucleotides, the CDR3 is TGTGCCAGCAGTCCCCGGGGGGTAGGAGGGGGCTACACCTTC. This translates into CASSPRGVGGGYTF.

The CDR3 is CASSLGRGESPLHF. The CDR3 DNA reads TGTGCCAGCAGCTTGGGCAGGGGGGAATCACCCCTCCACTTT. The rearrangement links TRBV13 to TRBJ1-6; the match to TRBD1 covers 7 bases. CDR3 length: 14 amino acids. After removal of 3 bases from V and 10 bases from J, the junction contained 6 bases not matched to a gene. CDR1 PRHDT and CDR2 FYEKMQ come from the germline V gene (reference sequence).

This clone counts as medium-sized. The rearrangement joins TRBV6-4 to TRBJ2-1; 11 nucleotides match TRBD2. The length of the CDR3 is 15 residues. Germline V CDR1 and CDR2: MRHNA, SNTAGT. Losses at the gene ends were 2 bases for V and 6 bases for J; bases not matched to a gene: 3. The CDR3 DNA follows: TGTGCCAGCAGTGACGTAGCGGGGGGGCCCAATGAGCAGTTCTTC. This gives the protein CASSDVAGGPNEQFF.

The CDR3 DNA follows: TGTGCCAGCAGCCAAACAGGGGGATACGAGCAGTACGTC. This translates into CASSQTGGYEQYV. The gene calls are TRBV28 and TRBJ2-7, with 8 bases aligning to TRBD1. With V trimmed by 6 bases and J by 4 bases, 5 bases remained unmatched. CDR1 and CDR2 from the germline V gene are MDHEN and SYDVKM. The CDR3 has 13 amino acids.

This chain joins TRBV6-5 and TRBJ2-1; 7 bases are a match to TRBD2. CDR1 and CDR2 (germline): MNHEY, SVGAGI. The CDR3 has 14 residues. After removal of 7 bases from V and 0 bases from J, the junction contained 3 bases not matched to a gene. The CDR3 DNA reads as TGTGCCAGCATTGGGGGGGTCTCCTACAATGAGCAGTTCTTC. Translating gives CASIGGVSYNEQFF.

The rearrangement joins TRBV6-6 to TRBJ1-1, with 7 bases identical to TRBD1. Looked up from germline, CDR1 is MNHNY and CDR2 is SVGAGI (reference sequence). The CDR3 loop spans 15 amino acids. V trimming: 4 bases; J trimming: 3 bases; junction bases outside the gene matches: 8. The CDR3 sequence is CASSFRGLNYTEAFF. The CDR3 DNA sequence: TGTGCCAGCAGTTTCAGGGGGTTGAATTACACTGAAGCTTTCTTT.

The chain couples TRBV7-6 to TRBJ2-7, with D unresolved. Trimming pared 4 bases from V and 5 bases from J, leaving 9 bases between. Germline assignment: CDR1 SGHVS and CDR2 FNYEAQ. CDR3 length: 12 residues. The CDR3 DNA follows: TGTGCCAGCAGCTCGTCCCCCCACGAGCAGTACTTC. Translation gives CASSSSPHEQYF.

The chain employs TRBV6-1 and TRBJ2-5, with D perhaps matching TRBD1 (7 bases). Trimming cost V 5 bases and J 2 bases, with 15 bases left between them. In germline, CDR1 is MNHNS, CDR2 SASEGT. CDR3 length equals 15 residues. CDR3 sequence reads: CASSSNSGGQETQYF. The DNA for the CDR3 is TGTGCCAGCAGTTCCAATTCAGGGGGGCAAGAGACCCAGTACTTC.

CDR3 sequence reads: CASSLFGAGEKLFF. In nucleotides, the CDR3 is TGTGCCAGCAGCTTATTTGGAGCGGGAGAAAAACTGTTTTTT. The genes are TRBV7-8 and TRBJ1-4, with no clear D. The germline V and J ends were trimmed by 2 bases and 8 bases, with 12 bases remaining between them. This CDR3 region has 14 residues. Germline V CDR1 and CDR2: SGHVS, FQNEAQ.

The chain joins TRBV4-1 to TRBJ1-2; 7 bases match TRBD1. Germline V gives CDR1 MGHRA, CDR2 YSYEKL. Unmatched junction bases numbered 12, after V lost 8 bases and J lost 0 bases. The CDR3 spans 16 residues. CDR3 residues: CASGDREALTNYGYTF. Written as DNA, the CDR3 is TGCGCCAGCGGCGACAGGGAAGCACTTACTAACTATGGCTACACCTTC.

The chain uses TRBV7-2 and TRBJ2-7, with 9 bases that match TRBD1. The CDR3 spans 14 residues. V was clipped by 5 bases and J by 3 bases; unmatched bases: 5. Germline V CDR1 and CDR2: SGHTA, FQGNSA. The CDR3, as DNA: TGTGCCAGCAGCACGTGGACAGGGGACTACGAGCAGTACGTC. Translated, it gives CASSTWTGDYEQYV.

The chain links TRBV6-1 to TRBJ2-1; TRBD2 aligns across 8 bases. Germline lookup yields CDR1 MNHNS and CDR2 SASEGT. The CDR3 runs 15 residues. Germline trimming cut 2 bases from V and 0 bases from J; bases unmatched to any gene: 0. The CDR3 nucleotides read TGTGCCAGCAGTGAACTAGCGGGCTCCTACAATGAGCAGTTCTTC. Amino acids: CASSELAGSYNEQFF.

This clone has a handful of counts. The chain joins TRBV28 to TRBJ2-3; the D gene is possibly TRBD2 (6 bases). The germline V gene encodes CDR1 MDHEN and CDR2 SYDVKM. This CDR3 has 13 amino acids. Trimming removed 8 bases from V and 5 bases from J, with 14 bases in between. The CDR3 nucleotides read TGTGCCAGCCAGGGACTCCTCGGAGATACGCAGTATTTT. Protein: CASQGLLGDTQYF.

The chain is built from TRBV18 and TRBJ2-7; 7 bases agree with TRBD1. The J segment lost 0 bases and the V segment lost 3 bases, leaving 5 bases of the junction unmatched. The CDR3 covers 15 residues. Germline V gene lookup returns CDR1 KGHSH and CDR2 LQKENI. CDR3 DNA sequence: TGTGCCAGCTCACCCTCAGGGGGTAGCTCCTACGAGCAGTACTTC. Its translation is CASSPSGGSSYEQYF.

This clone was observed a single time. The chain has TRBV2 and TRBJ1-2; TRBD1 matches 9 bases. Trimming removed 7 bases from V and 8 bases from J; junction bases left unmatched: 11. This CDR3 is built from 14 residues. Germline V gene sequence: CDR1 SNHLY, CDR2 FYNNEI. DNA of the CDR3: TGTGCCAGCACTGAGGGACAGGGTATTAGAGGCTACACCTTC. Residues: CASTEGQGIRGYTF.

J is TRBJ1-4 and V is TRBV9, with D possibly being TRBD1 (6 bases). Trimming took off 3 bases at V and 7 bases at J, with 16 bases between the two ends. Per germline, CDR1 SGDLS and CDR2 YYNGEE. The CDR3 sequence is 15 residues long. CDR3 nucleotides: TGTGCCAGCAGCGCCGAGGACAGCTCGTTTGAAAAACTGTTTTTT. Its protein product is CASSAEDSSFEKLFF.

This chain's CDR3 is CAISEDRVSYEQYV. In nucleotides, the CDR3 is TGTGCCATCAGTGAAGACAGGGTTTCCTACGAGCAGTACGTC. V usage is TRBV10-3 and J usage is TRBJ2-7, with TRBD1 identical over 7 bases. In germline, CDR1 is ENHRY, CDR2 SYGVKD. The CDR3 has 14 residues. Trimming took 3 bases from V and 1 from J; bases not matched to a gene: 3.

The CDR3 sequence: CASSPDYQLEQYF. CDR3 sequence (DNA): TGTGCCAGCAGCCCGGACTACCAGCTCGAGCAGTACTTC. The rearrangement joins TRBV7-9 to TRBJ2-7; D is perhaps TRBD2 (6 bases). Trimming left V 5 bases short and J 6 bases short, with 14 bases between. This CDR3 region has 13 residues. Germline CDR1 and CDR2: SEHNR and FQNEAQ (reference sequence). The full variable domain, completed using reference TRBV7-9 and TRBJ2-7, is DTGVSQNPRHKITKRGQNVTFRCDPISEHNRLYWYRQTLGQGPEFLTYFQNEAQLEKSRLLSDRFSAERPKGSFSTLEIQRTEQGDSAMYLCASSPDYQLEQYFGPGTRLTVT.

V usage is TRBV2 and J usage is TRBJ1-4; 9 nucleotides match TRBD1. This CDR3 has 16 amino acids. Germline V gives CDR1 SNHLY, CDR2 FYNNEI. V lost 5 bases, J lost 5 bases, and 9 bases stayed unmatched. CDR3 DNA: TGTGCCAGCAGTAGCGGAGGACAGGGGCTAAATGAAAAACTGTTTTTT. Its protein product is CASSSGGQGLNEKLFF.

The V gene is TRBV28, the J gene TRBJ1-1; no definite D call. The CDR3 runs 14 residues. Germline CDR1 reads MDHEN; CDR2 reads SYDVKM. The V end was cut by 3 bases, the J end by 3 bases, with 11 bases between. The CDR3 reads CASSFAGWDTEAFF. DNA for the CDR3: TGTGCCAGCAGTTTTGCGGGTTGGGACACTGAAGCTTTCTTT.

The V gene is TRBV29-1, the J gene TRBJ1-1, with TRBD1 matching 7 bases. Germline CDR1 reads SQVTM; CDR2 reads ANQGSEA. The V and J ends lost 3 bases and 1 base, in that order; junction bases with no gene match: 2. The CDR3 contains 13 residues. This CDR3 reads CSVDEGANTEAFF. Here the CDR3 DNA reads TGCAGCGTTGACGAGGGGGCGAACACTGAAGCTTTCTTT.

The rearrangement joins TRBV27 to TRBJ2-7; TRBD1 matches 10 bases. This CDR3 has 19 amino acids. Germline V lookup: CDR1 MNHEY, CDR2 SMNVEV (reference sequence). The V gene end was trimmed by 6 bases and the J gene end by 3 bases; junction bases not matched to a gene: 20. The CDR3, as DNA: TGTGCCAGCAGCCCCGTGGACAGGGGGAATTGGGCGCGATTCTACGAGCAGTACTTC. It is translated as CASSPVDRGNWARFYEQYF.

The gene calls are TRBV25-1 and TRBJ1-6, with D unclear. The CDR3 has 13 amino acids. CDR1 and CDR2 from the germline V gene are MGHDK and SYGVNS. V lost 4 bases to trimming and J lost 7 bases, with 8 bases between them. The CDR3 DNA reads TGTGCCAGCAGTGGGCGGGAAAATTCACCCCTCCACTTT. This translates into CASSGRENSPLHF.

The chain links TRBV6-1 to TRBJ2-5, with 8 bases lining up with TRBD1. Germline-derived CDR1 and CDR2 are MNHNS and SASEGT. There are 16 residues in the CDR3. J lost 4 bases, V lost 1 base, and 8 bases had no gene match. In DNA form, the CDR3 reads TGTGCCAGCAGTGAAGATCGGACAGGGTGGGGAGAGACCCAGTACTTC. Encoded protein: CASSEDRTGWGETQYF.

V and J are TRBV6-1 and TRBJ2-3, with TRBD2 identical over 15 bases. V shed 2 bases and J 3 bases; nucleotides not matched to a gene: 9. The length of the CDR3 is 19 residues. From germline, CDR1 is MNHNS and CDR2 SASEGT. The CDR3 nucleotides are TGTGCCAGCAGTGAACGGCGGACTAGCGGGGGGGTGGGTACAGATACGCAGTATTTT. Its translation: CASSERRTSGGVGTDTQYF.

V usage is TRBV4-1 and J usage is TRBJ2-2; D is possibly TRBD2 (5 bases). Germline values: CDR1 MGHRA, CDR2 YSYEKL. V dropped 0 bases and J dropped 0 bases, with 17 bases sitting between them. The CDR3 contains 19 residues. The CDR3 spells CASSQESREAAPNTGELFF. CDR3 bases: TGCGCCAGCAGCCAAGAGTCCCGAGAAGCGGCCCCGAACACCGGGGAGCTGTTTTTT.

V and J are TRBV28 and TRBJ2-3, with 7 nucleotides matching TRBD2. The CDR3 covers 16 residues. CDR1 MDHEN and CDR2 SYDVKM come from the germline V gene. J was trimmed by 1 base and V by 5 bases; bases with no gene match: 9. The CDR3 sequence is CASSHEGRAGTDTQYF. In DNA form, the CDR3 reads TGTGCCAGCAGTCATGAGGGGAGGGCTGGCACAGATACGCAGTATTTT.